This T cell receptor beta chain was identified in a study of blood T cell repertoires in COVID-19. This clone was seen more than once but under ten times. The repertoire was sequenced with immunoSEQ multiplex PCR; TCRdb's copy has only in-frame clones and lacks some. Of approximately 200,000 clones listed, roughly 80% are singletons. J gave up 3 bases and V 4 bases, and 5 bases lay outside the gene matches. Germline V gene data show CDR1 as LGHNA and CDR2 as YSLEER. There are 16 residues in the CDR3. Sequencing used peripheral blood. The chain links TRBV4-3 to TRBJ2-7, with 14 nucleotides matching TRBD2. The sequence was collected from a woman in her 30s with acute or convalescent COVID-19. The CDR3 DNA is TGCGCCAGCAGCCGGGAGACTAGCGGGGGGGACTACGAGCAGTACTTC. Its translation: CASSRETSGGDYEQYF.